This T cell receptor (beta chain) was retrieved from a study of regulatory T cells in long-lasting Graves disease. With iRepertoire HTBI primers and Arm-PCR of CDR3 regions, TCR beta libraries were built. A single record per CDR3 protein comes from TCRdb applying MiXCR to the multiplex PCR reads. The table shows around 480,000 distinct CDR3 sequences, with roughly 16% occurring only once. Time point defined: newly diagnosed GD, antithyroid drugs for less than 3 months. PBMC RNA served as the TCR library source. EDTA tubes received approximately 8.4 milliliters of collected peripheral blood. The data were also submitted as part of a second study, on T cells in Graves' hyperthyroidism and ophthalmopathy. That study adds: Patients aged 18 to 65 had newly diagnosed hyperthyroidism lasting under 2 months. Uncontrolled infection, other autoimmune disease, pregnancy and lactation each barred patients from inclusion.

The starting material was peripheral blood mononuclear cells (PBMCs), obtained at new diagnosis, from a patient treated with antithyroid drugs. The clonotype originates from a woman between 40 and 65 years old with Graves disease.

CDR3 loop: CASSPTGGGPLKAFF. CDR3 DNA: TGTGCCAGCAGCCCGACGGGAGGGGGGCCCCTGAAAGCTTTCTTT. V is TRBV27 and J is TRBJ1-1; D perhaps matches TRBD1 (6 bases). V was trimmed by 6 bases and J by 9 bases, leaving 23 bases between them. CDR3 length: 15 amino acids. CDR1 is MNHEY and CDR2 is SMNVEV in the germline V gene (reference sequence).